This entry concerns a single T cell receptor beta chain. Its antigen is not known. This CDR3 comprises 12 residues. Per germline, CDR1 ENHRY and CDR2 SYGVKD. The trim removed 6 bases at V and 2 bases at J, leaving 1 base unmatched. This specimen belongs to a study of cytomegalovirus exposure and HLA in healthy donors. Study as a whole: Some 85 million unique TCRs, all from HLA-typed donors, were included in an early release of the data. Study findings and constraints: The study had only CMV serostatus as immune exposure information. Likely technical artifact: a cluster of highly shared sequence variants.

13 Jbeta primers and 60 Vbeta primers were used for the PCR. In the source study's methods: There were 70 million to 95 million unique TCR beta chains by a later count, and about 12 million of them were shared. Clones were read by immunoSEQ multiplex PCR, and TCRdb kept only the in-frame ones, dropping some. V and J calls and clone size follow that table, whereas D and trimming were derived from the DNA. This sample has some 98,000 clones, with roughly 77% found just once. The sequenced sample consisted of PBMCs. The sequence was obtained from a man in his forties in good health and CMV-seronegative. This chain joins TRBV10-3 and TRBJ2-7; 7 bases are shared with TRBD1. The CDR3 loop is CAIRGTAYEQYF. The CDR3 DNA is TGTGCCATCAGAGGGACAGCCTACGAGCAGTACTTC.